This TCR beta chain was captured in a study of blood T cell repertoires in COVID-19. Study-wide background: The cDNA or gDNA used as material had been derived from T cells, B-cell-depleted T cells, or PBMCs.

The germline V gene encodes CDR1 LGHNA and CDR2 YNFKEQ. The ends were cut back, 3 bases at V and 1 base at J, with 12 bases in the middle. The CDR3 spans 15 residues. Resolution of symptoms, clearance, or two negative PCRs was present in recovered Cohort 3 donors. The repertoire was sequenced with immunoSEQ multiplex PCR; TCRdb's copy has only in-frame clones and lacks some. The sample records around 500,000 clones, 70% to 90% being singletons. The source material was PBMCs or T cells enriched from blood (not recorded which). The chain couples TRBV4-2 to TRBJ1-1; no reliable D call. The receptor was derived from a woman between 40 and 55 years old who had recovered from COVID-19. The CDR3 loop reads CASSQNSGRNTEAFF. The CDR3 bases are TGTGCCAGCAGCCAGAACAGCGGGAGGAACACTGAAGCTTTCTTT.